The 3 T cell receptor beta chains reported below all come from one sample, sequenced in a study of blood T cell repertoires in COVID-19. The assay was immunoSEQ multiplex PCR, and TCRdb's table has in-frame clones only and misses some. This table holds some 100,000 clones, over 60% found once. Sequenced input: peripheral blood. These receptors originate from a human donor in a cohort sampled during active or convalescent COVID-19.

In this sample, this clone turned up a few times. As DNA, the CDR3 is TGTGCCAGTAGTATACTACAGGGGAGATACAATGAGCAGTTCTTC. Translated, it gives CASSILQGRYNEQFF. The V and J genes are TRBV19 and TRBJ2-1, with 7 positions matching TRBD1. V shed 2 bases, J shed 4 bases, and the junction held 5 bases outside the gene matches. This CDR3 is built from 15 residues. CDR1 is LNHDA, CDR2 SQIVND, per germline (reference sequence). The whole variable domain, remainder taken from reference TRBV19 and TRBJ2-1, is DGGITQSPKYLFRKEGQNVTLSCEQNLNHDAMYWYRQDPGQGLRLIYYSQIVNDFQKGDIAEGYSVSREKKESFPLTVTSAQKNPTAFYLCASSILQGRYNEQFFGPGTRLTVL.

This clone was counted a single time. The V and J genes are TRBV6-4 and TRBJ2-5, with TRBD2 as a possible D gene (7 bases). V lost 11 bases and J lost 4, with 17 bases in between. Germline V gives CDR1 MRHNA, CDR2 SNTAGT. The CDR3 runs to 13 residues. Written as DNA, the CDR3 is TGTGCCGCTTCCAGGGGACTACGAGAGACCCAGTACTTC. This codes for CAASRGLRETQYF.

This chain uses TRBV28 with TRBJ2-7, with D possibly TRBD2 on 6 matching bases. This CDR3 spans 16 amino acids. Looked up from germline, CDR1 is MDHEN and CDR2 is SYDVKM. Deletions cut 5 bases from V and 3 bases from J, with 20 bases between. The CDR3 reads CASSPFNLGTDYEQYF. In DNA form, the CDR3 reads TGTGCCAGCAGTCCCTTTAACCTAGGGACTGACTACGAGCAGTACTTC. The entire variable domain, with the rest obtained from reference TRBV28 and TRBJ2-7, is as follows: DVKVTQSSRYLVKRTGEKVFLECVQDMDHENMFWYRQDPGLGLRLIYFSYDVKMKEKGDIPEGYSVSREKKERFSLILESASTNQTSMYLCASSPFNLGTDYEQYFGPGTRLTVT.